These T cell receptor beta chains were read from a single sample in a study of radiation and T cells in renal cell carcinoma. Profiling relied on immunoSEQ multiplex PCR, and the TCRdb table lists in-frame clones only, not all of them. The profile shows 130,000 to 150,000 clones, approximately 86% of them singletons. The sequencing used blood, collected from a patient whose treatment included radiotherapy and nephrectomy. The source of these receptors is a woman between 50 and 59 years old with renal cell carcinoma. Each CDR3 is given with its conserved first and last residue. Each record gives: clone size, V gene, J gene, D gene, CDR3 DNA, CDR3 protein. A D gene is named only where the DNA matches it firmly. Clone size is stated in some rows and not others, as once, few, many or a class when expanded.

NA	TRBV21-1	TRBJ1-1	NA	TGTGCCAGCAGCAAAGGGGCCACGGACACTGAAGCTTTCTTT	CASSKGATDTEAFF
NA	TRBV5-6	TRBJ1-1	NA	TGTGCCAGCAGCTTGATGAACACTGAAGCTTTCTTT	CASSLMNTEAFF
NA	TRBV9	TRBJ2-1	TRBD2	TGTGCCAGCAGCGTAGGGACTAGCGGGGGGCTGCACAATGAGCAGTTCTTC	CASSVGTSGGLHNEQFF
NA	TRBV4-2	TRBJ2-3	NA	TGTGCCAGCAGCCAACACCACAACCAAGGAGATACGCAGTATTTT	CASSQHHNQGDTQYF
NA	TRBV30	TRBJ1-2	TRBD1	TGTGCCTGGAGTGAAGGGCAGGGGGTGCCCTCCTATGGCTACACCTTC	CAWSEGQGVPSYGYTF
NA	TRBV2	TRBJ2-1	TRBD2	TGTGCCAGCAGACTAGCGGACTCCTACAATGAGCAGTTCTTC	CASRLADSYNEQFF
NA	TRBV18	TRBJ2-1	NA	TGTGCCAGCTCACCAGACCTAGGGGAGCAGTTCTTC	CASSPDLGEQFF
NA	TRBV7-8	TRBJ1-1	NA	TGTGCCAGCAGCTTAGGCCTTAATAGGAACACTGAAGCTTTCTTT	CASSLGLNRNTEAFF
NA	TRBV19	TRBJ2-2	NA	TGTGCCAGTAGTACTTCACTCACTACCGGGGAGCTGTTTTTT	CASSTSLTTGELFF
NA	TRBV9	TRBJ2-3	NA	TGTGCCAGCAGCGCCTTGATCTTTAGGGAGGCAGATACGCAGTATTTT	CASSALIFREADTQYF
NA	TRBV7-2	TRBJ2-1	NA	TGTGCCAGCAGCCCAATCCAGCGGAGCTACAATGAGCAGTTCTTC	CASSPIQRSYNEQFF
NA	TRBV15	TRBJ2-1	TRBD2	TGTGCCACCAGCCAAACTCGGGGGGGGGCAAACAATGAGCAGTTCTTC	CATSQTRGGANNEQFF
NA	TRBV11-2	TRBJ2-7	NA	TGTGCCAGCAGCTTAGTACCAAGCTACGAGCAGTACTTC	CASSLVPSYEQYF
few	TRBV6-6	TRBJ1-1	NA	TGTGCCAGCATAGAGACAAGAATGAACACTGAAGCTTTCTTT	CASIETRMNTEAFF
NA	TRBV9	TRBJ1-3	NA	TGTGCCAGCAGCCCCACCTGGCCGCTGGGGGCTGGAAACACCATATATTTT	CASSPTWPLGAGNTIYF
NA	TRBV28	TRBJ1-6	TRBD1	TGTGCCAGCAGTTTGGGGACAGGGGGTAGCTCCTATAATTCACCCCTCCACTTT	CASSLGTGGSSYNSPLHF
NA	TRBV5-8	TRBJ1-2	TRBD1	TGTGCCAGCAGCTTCGGACAGGCAAGAGACTATGGCTACACCTTC	CASSFGQARDYGYTF
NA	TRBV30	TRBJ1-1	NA	TGTGCCTGGAGACGGCCGGACTTTGGAATGAACACTGAAGCTTTCTTT	CAWRRPDFGMNTEAFF
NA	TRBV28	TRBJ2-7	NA	TGTGCCAGCAGCTTACAGGGTAGCTACGAGCAGTACTTC	CASSLQGSYEQYF
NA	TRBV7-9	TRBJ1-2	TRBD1	TGTGCCAGCAGCCCCGATGGACAGGCATATGGCTACACCTTC	CASSPDGQAYGYTF
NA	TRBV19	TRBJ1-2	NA	TGTGCCAGTACCCCCCTCCAGGCGAGTAACTATGGCTACACCTTC	CASTPLQASNYGYTF
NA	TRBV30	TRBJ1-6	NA	TGTGCCTGGGGCCAAGGGATAGAATCACCCCTCCACTTT	CAWGQGIESPLHF
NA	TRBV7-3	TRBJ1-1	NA	TGTGCCAGCAGCCCACTCGGGGGAGACACTGAAGCTTTCTTT	CASSPLGGDTEAFF
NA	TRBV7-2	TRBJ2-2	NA	TGTGCCAGCAGGGTCGGCCGGGACGGGGAGCTGTTTTTT	CASRVGRDGELFF
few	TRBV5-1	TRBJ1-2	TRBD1	TGCGCCAGCAGCTTTGCTTTCGGACAGGGGGATGGCTACACCTTC	CASSFAFGQGDGYTF
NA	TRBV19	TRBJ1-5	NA	TGTGCCAGTAGTCGTGGCCGGAGCAATCAGCCCCAGCATTTT	CASSRGRSNQPQHF
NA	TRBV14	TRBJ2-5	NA	TGTGCCAGCAGCCAACCAGGGGAAGAGACCCAGTACTTC	CASSQPGEETQYF
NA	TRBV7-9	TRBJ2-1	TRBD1	TGTGCCAGCAGCCCCTTACAGGGGGCGGGGGTCGAGCAGTTCTTC	CASSPLQGAGVEQFF
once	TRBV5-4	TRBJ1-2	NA	TGTGCCAGCAGCTTGTTGGTTGACCTAAGCTATGGCTACACCTTC	CASSLLVDLSYGYTF
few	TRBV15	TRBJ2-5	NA	TGTGCCACCAGCACAATCGACTTCCAAGAGACCCAGTACTTC	CATSTIDFQETQYF
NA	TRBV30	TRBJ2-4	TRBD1	TGTGCCTGGAACACAGGGGTGACGGCCATTCAGTACTTC	CAWNTGVTAIQYF
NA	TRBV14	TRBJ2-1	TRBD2	TGTGCCAGCAGCCAGGCTACTAGCGGTTCGGCGCAGTTCTTC	CASSQATSGSAQFF
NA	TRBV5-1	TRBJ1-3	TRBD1	TGCGCCAGCAGCTTGGCGGCAGGGGGATTCTCTGGAAACACCATATATTTT	CASSLAAGGFSGNTIYF
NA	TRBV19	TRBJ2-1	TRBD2	TGTGCCAGTAAAGTATGGACTAGCGGGGGGGCCGTCAATGAGCAGTTCTTC	CASKVWTSGGAVNEQFF
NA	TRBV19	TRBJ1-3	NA	TGTGCCAGTAATTCCGATAGGACGGCCTTCTCTGGAAACACCATATATTTT	CASNSDRTAFSGNTIYF
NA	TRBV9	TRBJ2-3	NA	TGTGCCAGCAGCCCCCGTGCGTCACCAGATACGCAGTATTTT	CASSPRASPDTQYF
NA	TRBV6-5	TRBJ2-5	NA	TGTGCCAGCAGTTACTCGGGGGCCCAGTACTTC	CASSYSGAQYF
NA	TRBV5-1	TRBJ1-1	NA	TGCGCCAGCAGCTTGAGGAGGGGAACTGAAGCTTTCTTT	CASSLRRGTEAFF
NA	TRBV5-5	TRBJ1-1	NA	TGTGCCAGCAGCCCGAGTGGGGGAAACACTGAAGCTTTCTTT	CASSPSGGNTEAFF
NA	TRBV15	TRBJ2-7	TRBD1	TGTGCCACCAGTAGGACAGGGACTTACTACGAGCAGTACTTC	CATSRTGTYYEQYF
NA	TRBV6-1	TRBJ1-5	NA	TGTGCCAGCATGGCTTATAGCAATCAGCCCCAGCATTTT	CASMAYSNQPQHF
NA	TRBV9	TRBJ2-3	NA	TGTGCCAGCAGCGTAGCAGTAGATACGCAGTATTTT	CASSVAVDTQYF
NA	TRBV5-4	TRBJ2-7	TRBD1	TGTGCCAGCAGCTCGGGACAGGGGTACACCGAGCAGTACTTC	CASSSGQGYTEQYF
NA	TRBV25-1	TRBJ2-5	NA	TGTGCCAGCAAGGTGGGCAGTTTTCCGGAGACCCAGTACTTC	CASKVGSFPETQYF
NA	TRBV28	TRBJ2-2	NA	TGTGCCAGCACGGCGGCGAGGCGTACCGGGGAGCTGTTTTTT	CASTAARRTGELFF
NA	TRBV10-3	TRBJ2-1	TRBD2	TGTGCCATCAGTTGGACTAGCGGGAGGGGAAACAATGAGCAGTTCTTC	CAISWTSGRGNNEQFF
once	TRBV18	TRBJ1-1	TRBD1	TGTGCCAGCTCACCAAGGACAGGGGGCACTGAAGCTTTCTTT	CASSPRTGGTEAFF
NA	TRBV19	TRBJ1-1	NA	TGTGCCAGTAGTATAAGAGACCCCACTGAAGCTTTCTTT	CASSIRDPTEAFF